This T cell receptor (beta chain) was sequenced during a study of T cell responses to AZD1222 COVID-19 vaccine. CDR3 size: 16 residues. With 0 bases clipped from V and 3 bases from J, the junction kept 8 bases outside the gene matches. Per germline, CDR1 SGHDT and CDR2 YYEEEE. This table comes from immunoSEQ multiplex PCR, and its TCRdb copy is limited to in-frame clones, with some not included. The repertoire holds 75,000 to 95,000 clones, with roughly 89% as singletons. The chain carries TRBV5-6 and TRBJ1-1; the match to TRBD1 covers 7 bases. The source of this sequence is an adult who received the AZD1222 COVID-19 vaccine. The source material was peripheral blood, sampled 28 days after the second AZD1222 dose. CDR3 sequence: CASSLGQGGEYTEAFF. The CDR3 region has the DNA TGTGCCAGCAGCTTGGGACAGGGAGGCGAGTACACTGAAGCTTTCTTT.